The clone carrying this T cell receptor beta chain was observed a handful of times. What it binds is not known. The sample is drawn from a study of identifying expanded T cells in peripheral blood. CDR3 size: 16 residues. CDR1 and CDR2 (germline): SGDLS, YYNGEE. V was shortened by 4 bases and J by 3 bases, with 17 bases between the two germline ends. Only in-frame clones appear in the TCRdb table, and some are missing; sequencing was by immunoSEQ multiplex PCR. The table shows 75,000 to 100,000 clones, with 89% occurring only once. Healthy donors had no documented immune events, such as infections, while sampled. Study-wide findings and caveats: Across healthy donors, higher total template counts meant significantly greater approximately two-week count variance. Technical replicates showed approximately 1.2 changed clones; around two weeks 15 to 20; four weeks 19.

The chain joins TRBV9 to TRBJ1-5; D is unresolved. The TCR originated in a person aged 18 to 70 in good health. The sequenced sample was blood. CDR3 sequence reads: CASSPDGVTANQPQHF. The CDR3 DNA reads as TGTGCCAGCAGCCCGGACGGAGTAACCGCCAATCAGCCCCAGCATTTT.